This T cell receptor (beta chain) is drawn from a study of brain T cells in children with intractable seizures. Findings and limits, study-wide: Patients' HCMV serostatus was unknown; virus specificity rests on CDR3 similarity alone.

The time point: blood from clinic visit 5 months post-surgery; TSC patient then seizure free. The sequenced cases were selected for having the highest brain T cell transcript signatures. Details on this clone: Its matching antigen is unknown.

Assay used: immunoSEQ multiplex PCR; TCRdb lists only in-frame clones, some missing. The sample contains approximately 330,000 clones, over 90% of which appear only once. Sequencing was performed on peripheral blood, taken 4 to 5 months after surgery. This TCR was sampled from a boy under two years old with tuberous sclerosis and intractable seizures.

This CDR3 is CASKREGEGSPLHF. The CDR3 nucleotides are TGTGCCAGCAAACGGGAAGGGGAGGGATCACCCCTCCACTTT. The chain uses TRBV5-5 and TRBJ1-6; D is perhaps TRBD1 (5 bases). CDR1 SGHKS and CDR2 YYEKEE come from the germline V gene (reference sequence). Trimming took off 6 bases at V and 10 bases at J, with 17 bases between the two ends. The CDR3 extends over 14 amino acids.